This TCR beta chain came from a study of radiation and T cells in renal cell carcinoma. Study observations and caveats: Compared with controls, irradiated tumors showed greater TCR clonality. No pretreatment tumor biopsies were available for baseline clonotypes.

Between the trimmed V and J ends, which lost 4 bases and 2 bases, there was a span of 7 bases. Germline values: CDR1 SGHDT, CDR2 YYEEEE. The CDR3 runs to 12 residues. The treatment is: 15 Gy SBRT to primary tumor, nephrectomy 4 weeks later. Clear cell pathology was present in this patient's renal cell carcinoma. Assay: immunoSEQ multiplex PCR; the TCRdb copy retains only in-frame clones and omits some. The sample includes about 9,300 clones, 63% of them seen just once. This clone has only one observation. Its target is unknown. This material consisted of tumor tissue, taken from a patient whose treatment included radiotherapy and nephrectomy. The source is a woman in her forties or fifties with renal cell carcinoma. The chain joins TRBV5-6 to TRBJ2-7; no firm D call. The CDR3 coding sequence is TGTGCCAGCAGCCTGGCGACCTACGAGCAGTACTTC. Residues: CASSLATYEQYF.